This section outlines one T cell receptor (beta chain) sequence together with its context. The antigen is undetermined. This CDR3 has 14 amino acids. V was clipped by 4 bases and J by 4 bases, with 14 bases between them. CDR1 is SGHNT and CDR2 is YYREEE in the germline V gene (reference sequence). The sample comes from a study of cytotoxic CD8 clonotypes in ibrutinib-treated CLL. TCRdb's table, derived via immunoSEQ multiplex PCR, lists solely in-frame clones and lacks some. The table shows under 200,000 clones, with less than 85% occurring only once. Study conclusions and caveats: With treatment, public clonotypes, which were uncommon, either contracted or remained stable.

The material was PBMCs, obtained after 24 months of ibrutinib treatment. The TCR sequence derives from a human donor with chronic lymphocytic leukemia. The chain combines TRBV5-4 with TRBJ2-5, with a possible D match to TRBD2 (5 bases). The CDR3 DNA follows: TGTGCCAGCAGCGCCGGCAGGACTTCAGAGACCCAGTACTTC. It encodes CASSAGRTSETQYF.